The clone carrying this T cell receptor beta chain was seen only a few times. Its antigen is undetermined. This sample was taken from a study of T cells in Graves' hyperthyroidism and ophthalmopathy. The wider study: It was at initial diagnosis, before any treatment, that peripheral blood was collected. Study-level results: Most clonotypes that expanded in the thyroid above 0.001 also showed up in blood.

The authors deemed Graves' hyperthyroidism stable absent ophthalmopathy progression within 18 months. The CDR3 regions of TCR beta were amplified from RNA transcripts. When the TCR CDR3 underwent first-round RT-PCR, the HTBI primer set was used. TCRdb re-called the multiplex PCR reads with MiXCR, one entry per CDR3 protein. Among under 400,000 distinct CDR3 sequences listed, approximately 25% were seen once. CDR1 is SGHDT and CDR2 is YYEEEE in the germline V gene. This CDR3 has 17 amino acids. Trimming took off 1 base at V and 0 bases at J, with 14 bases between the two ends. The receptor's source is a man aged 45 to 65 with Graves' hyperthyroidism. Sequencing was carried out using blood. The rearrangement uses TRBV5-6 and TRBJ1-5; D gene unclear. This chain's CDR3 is CASSLFDSTHSNQPQHF. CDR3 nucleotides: TGTGCCAGCAGCTTGTTTGACTCGACCCATAGCAATCAGCCCCAGCATTTT.